A single sample is the source of the 3 T cell receptor beta chains below, sequenced in a study of blood T cell repertoires in COVID-19. Produced via immunoSEQ multiplex PCR; TCRdb's table is partial and in-frame only. Of 400,000 to 450,000 clones listed, approximately 89% are singletons. Sequences were obtained from peripheral blood. These receptors all come from a middle-aged woman with COVID-19, enrolled during active disease.

The chain carries TRBV15 and TRBJ2-7; 7 positions agree with TRBD1. V dropped 0 bases and J dropped 2; count of bases not matched to a gene: 4. CDR1 and CDR2 (germline): LNHNV, YYDKDF (reference sequence). The CDR3 is 15 amino acids. The CDR3 loop is CATSREDQGAYEQYF. The CDR3 DNA sequence: TGTGCCACCAGCAGAGAAGACCAGGGGGCCTACGAGCAGTACTTC.

The gene calls are TRBV7-8 and TRBJ1-2, with 10 bases identical to TRBD1. CDR3 length: 14 residues. Germline CDR1 SGHVS, CDR2 FQNEAQ. Trimming took 4 bases from V and 8 from J; bases not matched to a gene: 7. CDR3 loop: CASSSAGQGNGYTF. CDR3 DNA sequence: TGTGCCAGCAGCTCCGCGGGACAGGGGAACGGCTACACCTTC.

This clone appeared a single time. This rearrangement joins TRBV3-1 (or the pseudogene TRBV3-2) to TRBJ2-2; 9 nucleotides line up with TRBD2. The trim removed 4 bases at V and 0 bases at J, leaving 6 bases unmatched. The germline V gene encodes CDR1 LGHDT and CDR2 YNNKEL (reference sequence). The CDR3 runs 17 residues. The CDR3 spells CASSLLAGASNTGELFF. CDR3 DNA sequence: TGTGCCAGCAGCCTTTTAGCGGGAGCATCGAACACCGGGGAGCTGTTTTTT.